These T cell receptor beta chains were read from a single sample in a study of OX40 agonist ivuxolimab in advanced cancers. Libraries were prepared by immunoSEQ multiplex PCR; TCRdb keeps only in-frame clonotypes and omits some of them. The table has 50,000 to 60,000 clones, 91% seen once. Sequences were derived from CD4+ or CD8+ T cells sorted from blood, sampled in a trial of the OX40 agonist ivuxolimab. These receptors came from an adult with an advanced solid tumor such as melanoma, head and neck, liver or kidney cancer. Both conserved end residues are part of each CDR3. Fields, in order: CDR3 DNA, CDR3 protein, clone size, V gene, J gene, D gene. The D gene is left open where the match is weak. Rows give clone size only sometimes, using once, few, many, or a class for an expanded clone.

DNA: TGCGCCAGCAGCCAAGATCGGCTAGCGATCTACGAGCAGTACTTC; CDR3: CASSQDRLAIYEQYF; size: -; V: TRBV4-3; J: TRBJ2-7; D: -
DNA: TGCGCCAGCAGCCAAGCCAGGGGCTACGAGCAGTACTTC; CDR3: CASSQARGYEQYF; size: -; V: TRBV4-1; J: TRBJ2-7; D: -
DNA: TGTGCCAGCAGTACTCAAGAGACCCAGTACTTC; CDR3: CASSTQETQYF; size: -; V: TRBV27; J: TRBJ2-5; D: -
DNA: TGCGCCAGCAGCCAAGGGGGGGTCTGGGTCTCTGGAAACACCATATATTTT; CDR3: CASSQGGVWVSGNTIYF; size: -; V: TRBV4-1; J: TRBJ1-3; D: -
DNA: TGTGCCAGCAGCGAGGAAGCGGGGGCCTACGAGCAGTACTTC; CDR3: CASSEEAGAYEQYF; size: -; V: TRBV9; J: TRBJ2-7; D: TRBD2
DNA: TGTGCCAGCAGCTTAGTGGGGGGTGGAGAAGCTTTCTTT; CDR3: CASSLVGGGEAFF; size: -; V: TRBV11-2; J: TRBJ1-1; D: -
DNA: TGTGCCAGCAGCGAGCCCCTGACGGCTGGGGCGGTTGGGACCGGGGAGCTGTTTTTT; CDR3: CASSEPLTAGAVGTGELFF; size: -; V: TRBV9; J: TRBJ2-2; D: -
DNA: TGCGCCAGCAGCCAAGATTTGGGACAGGGGGGTGGTGAGCAGTTCTTC; CDR3: CASSQDLGQGGGEQFF; size: once; V: TRBV4-3; J: TRBJ2-1; D: TRBD1
DNA: TGTGCCAGCAGCTCAGGGACTTCTAGCACAGATACGCAGTATTTT; CDR3: CASSSGTSSTDTQYF; size: -; V: TRBV7-2; J: TRBJ2-3; D: -
DNA: TGCGCCAGCAGCCAGCAAGGGGGCAGAGCCCTTGGTGAAAAACTGTTTTTT; CDR3: CASSQQGGRALGEKLFF; size: -; V: TRBV4-1; J: TRBJ1-4; D: TRBD1
DNA: TGTGCCAGCAGTTTGGCAGGCGGTTTCCAAGAGACCCAGTACTTC; CDR3: CASSLAGGFQETQYF; size: -; V: TRBV27; J: TRBJ2-5; D: -
DNA: TGTGCTAGTGGGACCGGGACAGGGGTTGGCGATGAGCAGTTCTTC; CDR3: CASGTGTGVGDEQFF; size: few; V: TRBV12-5; J: TRBJ2-1; D: TRBD1
DNA: TGTGCCAGCAGTTTACCCGCTGCGGGAGGGCCCACCGGTGAGCAGTTCTTC; CDR3: CASSLPAAGGPTGEQFF; size: -; V: TRBV28; J: TRBJ2-1; D: TRBD2
DNA: TGTGCCAGCAGTCTCCGACTAGGAGGCACAGATACGCAGTATTTT; CDR3: CASSLRLGGTDTQYF; size: -; V: TRBV28; J: TRBJ2-3; D: -
DNA: TGCGCCAGCAGCTCAGATTTCCTAGCTAGCGGGAGCACAGATACGCAGTATTTT; CDR3: CASSSDFLASGSTDTQYF; size: -; V: TRBV5-1; J: TRBJ2-3; D: TRBD2
DNA: TGTGCCAGCAATGGACAGGGAAGAGAGACCCAGTACTTC; CDR3: CASNGQGRETQYF; size: -; V: TRBV7-2; J: TRBJ2-5; D: TRBD1
DNA: TGTGCCAGCAGCCAAGAAGAAGCGGGAGGCACCTACGAGCAGTACTTC; CDR3: CASSQEEAGGTYEQYF; size: -; V: TRBV4-2; J: TRBJ2-7; D: TRBD2
DNA: TGTGCCAGCAGTTCTCATGGGGGCTCTGGAAACACCATATATTTT; CDR3: CASSSHGGSGNTIYF; size: -; V: TRBV7-2; J: TRBJ1-3; D: -
DNA: TGTGCCAGCAGTTGGTCCCCTACAGATACGCAGTATTTT; CDR3: CASSWSPTDTQYF; size: once; V: TRBV27; J: TRBJ2-3; D: -
DNA: TGTGCCAGTAGTCAGGACAACTCCTACAATGAGCAGTTCTTC; CDR3: CASSQDNSYNEQFF; size: once; V: TRBV19; J: TRBJ2-1; D: -
DNA: TGTGCCAGCAGTGAATCTCTAGACAGGGTGGATCAGCCCCAGCATTTT; CDR3: CASSESLDRVDQPQHF; size: -; V: TRBV2; J: TRBJ1-5; D: TRBD1
DNA: TGCGCCAGCAGCCAAGTCCTAGCGGGAGGCAGGCAGAACGAGCAGTACTTC; CDR3: CASSQVLAGGRQNEQYF; size: once; V: TRBV4-3; J: TRBJ2-7; D: TRBD2
DNA: TGTGCCAGCAGCGATGATGCCGGGACTAGCGGGCTACCAACCCCCGCCCATACGCAGTATTTT; CDR3: CASSDDAGTSGLPTPAHTQYF; size: -; V: TRBV9; J: TRBJ2-3; D: TRBD2
DNA: TGTGCCAGCAGTCCCCGGGCGCGGCCCCAGCATTTT; CDR3: CASSPRARPQHF; size: -; V: TRBV28; J: TRBJ1-5; D: -
DNA: TGTGCCAGCAGCTTAATACTAGCGGGGTACAATGAGCAGTTCTTC; CDR3: CASSLILAGYNEQFF; size: -; V: TRBV7-3; J: TRBJ2-1; D: TRBD2